What follows are 4 T cell receptor beta chains derived from one specimen sequenced in a study of beta chain features in type 1 diabetes. Reverse transcription of all isolated RNA meant that expressed TCRB transcripts were sequenced. Some clones are missing from TCRdb's copy, which holds only in-frame ones; the method was immunoSEQ multiplex PCR. The sample carries around 19,000 clones, 50% recorded once. The sequenced sample consisted of stem cell memory CD4+ T cells from blood. The receptors originated from a man in his late teens or twenties in good health.

The chain joins TRBV29-1 to TRBJ2-7; TRBD1 matches 8 bases. Looked up from germline, CDR1 is SQVTM and CDR2 is ANQGSEA. The CDR3 is made up of 14 amino acids. V lost 7 bases and J lost 0; bases outside the gene matches: 8. The CDR3 loop reads CSAQRTGISYEQYF. For the CDR3, the DNA is TGCAGCGCCCAACGGACAGGGATCTCCTACGAGCAGTACTTC.

The chain joins TRBV9 to TRBJ2-7, with D possibly matching TRBD1 (5 bases). Germline loops: CDR1 SGDLS, CDR2 YYNGEE. The CDR3 has 15 amino acids. Trimming cost V 4 bases and J 0 bases, with 14 bases left between them. Here the CDR3 DNA reads TGTGCCAGCAGCCCAGGGCTCCGATACTCCTACGAGCAGTACTTC. Translation gives CASSPGLRYSYEQYF.

J is TRBJ1-2 and V is TRBV27; possible D gene TRBD1, 5 bases. This CDR3 is built from 14 residues. Germline V lookup: CDR1 MNHEY, CDR2 SMNVEV (reference sequence). Trimming left V 2 bases short and J 5 bases short, with 12 bases between. The DNA of the CDR3 is TGTGCCAGCAGTTTAGGACGGACAAAATATGGCTACACCTTC. Translating gives CASSLGRTKYGYTF.

This chain links TRBV5-1 with TRBJ2-7, with D unresolved. V was trimmed by 2 bases and J by 2 bases, leaving 11 bases between them. The V gene's germline CDR1 is SGHRS and CDR2 YFSETQ. The CDR3 covers 14 residues. CDR3 residues: CASSFGQATYEQYF. DNA for the CDR3: TGCGCCAGCAGCTTTGGGCAGGCGACCTACGAGCAGTACTTC.